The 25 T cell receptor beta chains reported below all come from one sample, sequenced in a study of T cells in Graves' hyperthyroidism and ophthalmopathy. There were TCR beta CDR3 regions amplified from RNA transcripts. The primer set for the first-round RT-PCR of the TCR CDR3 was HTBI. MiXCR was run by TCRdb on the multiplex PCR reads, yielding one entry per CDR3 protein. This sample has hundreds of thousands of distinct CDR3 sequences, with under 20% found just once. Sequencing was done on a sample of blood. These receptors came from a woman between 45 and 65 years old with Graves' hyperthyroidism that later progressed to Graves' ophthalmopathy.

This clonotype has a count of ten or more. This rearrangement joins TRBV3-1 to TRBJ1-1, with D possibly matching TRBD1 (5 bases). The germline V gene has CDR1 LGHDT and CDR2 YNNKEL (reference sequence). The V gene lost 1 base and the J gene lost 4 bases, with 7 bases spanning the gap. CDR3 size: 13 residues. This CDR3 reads CASSQVQGTEAFF. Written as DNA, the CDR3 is TGTGCCAGCAGCCAAGTGCAGGGCACTGAAGCTTTCTTT.

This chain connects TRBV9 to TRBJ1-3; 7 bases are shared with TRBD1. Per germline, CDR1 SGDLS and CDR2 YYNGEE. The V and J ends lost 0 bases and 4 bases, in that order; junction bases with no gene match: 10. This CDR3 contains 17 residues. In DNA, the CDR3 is TGTGCCAGCAGCGTAGAACCCACGACAGGGTCGGGAAACACCATATATTTT. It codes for CASSVEPTTGSGNTIYF.

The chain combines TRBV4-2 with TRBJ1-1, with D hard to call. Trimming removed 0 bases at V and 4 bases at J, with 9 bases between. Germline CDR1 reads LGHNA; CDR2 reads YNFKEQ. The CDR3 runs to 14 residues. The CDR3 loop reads CASSQEKAGTEAFF. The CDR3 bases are TGTGCCAGCAGCCAAGAAAAGGCGGGCACTGAAGCTTTCTTT.

The CDR3 loop reads CASSLVVEGASPEAFF. CDR3 nucleotide sequence: TGCGCCAGCAGCTTGGTAGTTGAGGGAGCAAGCCCTGAAGCTTTCTTT. The chain joins TRBV5-1 to TRBJ1-1; D is unclear. The CDR3 spans 16 residues. The germline V gene has CDR1 SGHRS and CDR2 YFSETQ. V was pared by 0 bases and J by 6 bases, with 18 bases between.

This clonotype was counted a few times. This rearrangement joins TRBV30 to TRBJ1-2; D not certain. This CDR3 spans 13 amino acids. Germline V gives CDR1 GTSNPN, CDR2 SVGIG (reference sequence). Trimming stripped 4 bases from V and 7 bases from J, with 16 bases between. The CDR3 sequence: CAWTLQVVGGYTF. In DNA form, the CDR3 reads TGTGCCTGGACCCTCCAGGTGGTGGGTGGCTACACCTTC.

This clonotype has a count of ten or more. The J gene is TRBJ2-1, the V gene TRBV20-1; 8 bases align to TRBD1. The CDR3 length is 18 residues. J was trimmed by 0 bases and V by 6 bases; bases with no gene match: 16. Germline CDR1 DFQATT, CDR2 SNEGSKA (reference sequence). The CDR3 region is CSADVDRVRGSSYNEQFF. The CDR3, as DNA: TGCAGTGCAGATGTGGACAGGGTTCGAGGAAGCTCCTACAATGAGCAGTTCTTC.

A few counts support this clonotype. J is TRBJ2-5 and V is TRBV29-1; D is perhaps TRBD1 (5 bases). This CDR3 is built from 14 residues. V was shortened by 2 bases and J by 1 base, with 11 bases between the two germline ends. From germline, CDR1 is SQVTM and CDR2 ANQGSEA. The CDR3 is CSVESQGPQETQYF. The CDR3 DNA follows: TGCAGCGTTGAAAGTCAGGGTCCCCAAGAGACCCAGTACTTC. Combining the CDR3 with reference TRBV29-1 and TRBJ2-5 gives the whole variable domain SAVISQKPSRDICQRGTSLTIQCQVDSQVTMMFWYRQQPGQSLTLIATANQGSEATYESGFVIDKFPISRPNLTFSTLTVSNMSPEDSSIYLCSVESQGPQETQYFGPGTRLLVL.

The CDR3 bases are TGTGCCAGCAGCTTATACAGGGACGTTGTGGACACCATATATTTT. The encoded protein is CASSLYRDVVDTIYF. This chain connects TRBV7-9 to TRBJ1-3, with D perhaps matching TRBD1 (6 bases). The V end lost 2 bases, the J end lost 8 bases, and 16 bases lay between the germline ends. CDR1 is SEHNR and CDR2 is FQNEAQ in the germline V gene (reference sequence). This CDR3 has 15 residues. Complete variable domain (other parts from reference TRBV7-9 and TRBJ1-3): DTGVSQNPRHKITKRGQNVTFRCDPISEHNRLYWYRQTLGQGPEFLTYFQNEAQLEKSRLLSDRFSAERPKGSFSTLEIQRTEQGDSAMYLCASSLYRDVVDTIYFGEGSWLTVV.

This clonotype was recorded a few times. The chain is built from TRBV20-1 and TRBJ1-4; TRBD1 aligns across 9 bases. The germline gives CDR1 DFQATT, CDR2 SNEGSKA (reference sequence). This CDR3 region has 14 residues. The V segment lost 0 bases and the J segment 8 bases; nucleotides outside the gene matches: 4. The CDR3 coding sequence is TGCAGTGCTAGAGACACAGGGGGCGGCGAAAAACTGTTTTTT. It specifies CSARDTGGGEKLFF.

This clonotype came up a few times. The CDR3 DNA follows: TGTGCCACCAGCAGAGCTCATCAGGGAGGACTGGAGGCTTTCTTT. As protein: CATSRAHQGGLEAFF. The chain employs TRBV15 and TRBJ1-1, with D possibly matching TRBD1 (5 bases). Per the germline V gene, CDR1 is LNHNV and CDR2 is YYDKDF (reference sequence). The ends were cut back, 1 base at V and 11 bases at J, with 20 bases in the middle. The CDR3 runs 15 residues.

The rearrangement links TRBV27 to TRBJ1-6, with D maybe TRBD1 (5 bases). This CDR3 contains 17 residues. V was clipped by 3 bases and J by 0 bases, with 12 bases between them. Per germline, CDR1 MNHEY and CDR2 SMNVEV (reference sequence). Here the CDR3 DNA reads TGTGCCAGCAGTTTGAGGGACGGGAGCTCCTATAATTCACCCCTCCACTTT. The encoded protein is CASSLRDGSSYNSPLHF.

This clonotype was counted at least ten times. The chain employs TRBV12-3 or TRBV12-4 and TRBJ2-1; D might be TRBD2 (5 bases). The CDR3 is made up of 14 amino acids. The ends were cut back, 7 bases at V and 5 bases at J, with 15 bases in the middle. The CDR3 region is CASTVGDIDNEQFF. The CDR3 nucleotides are TGTGCCAGCACCGTGGGAGACATAGACAATGAGCAGTTCTTC.

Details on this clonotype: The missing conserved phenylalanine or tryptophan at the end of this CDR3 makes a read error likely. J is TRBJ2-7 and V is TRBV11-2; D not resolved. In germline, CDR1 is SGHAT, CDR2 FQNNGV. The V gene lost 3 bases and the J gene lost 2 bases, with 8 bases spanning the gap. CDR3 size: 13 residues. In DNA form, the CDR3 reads TGTGCCAGCAGCTTCTGGAACACCTACGAGCAGTACCTC. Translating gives CASSFWNTYEQYL.

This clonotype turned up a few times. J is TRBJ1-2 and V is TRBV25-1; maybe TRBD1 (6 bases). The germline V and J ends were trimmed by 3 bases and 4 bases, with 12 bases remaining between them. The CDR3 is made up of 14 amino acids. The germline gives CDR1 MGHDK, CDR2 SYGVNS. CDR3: CASSDRGLGYGYTF. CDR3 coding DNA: TGTGCCAGCAGTGACAGGGGTCTCGGCTATGGCTACACCTTC.

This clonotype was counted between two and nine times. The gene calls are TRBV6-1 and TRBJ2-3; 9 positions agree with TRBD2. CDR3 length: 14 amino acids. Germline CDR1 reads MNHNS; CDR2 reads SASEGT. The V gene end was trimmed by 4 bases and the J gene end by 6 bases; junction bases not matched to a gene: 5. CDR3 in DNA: TGTGCCAGCAGTGTGGCGGGGGGGCGGGATACGCAGTATTTT. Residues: CASSVAGGRDTQYF.

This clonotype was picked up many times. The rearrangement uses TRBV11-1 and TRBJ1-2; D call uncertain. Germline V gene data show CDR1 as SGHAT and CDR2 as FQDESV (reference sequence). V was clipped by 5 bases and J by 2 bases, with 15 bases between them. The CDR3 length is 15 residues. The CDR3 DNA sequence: TGTGCCAGCAGCCCGTTCGCGACTGTAAACTATGGCTACACCTTC. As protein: CASSPFATVNYGYTF.

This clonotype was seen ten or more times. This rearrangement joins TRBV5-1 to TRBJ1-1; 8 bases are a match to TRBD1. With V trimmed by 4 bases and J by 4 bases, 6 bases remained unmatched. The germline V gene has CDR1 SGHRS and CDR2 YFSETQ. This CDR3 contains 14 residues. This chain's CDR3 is CASSALQGVTEAFF. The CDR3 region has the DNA TGCGCCAGCAGCGCGTTACAGGGGGTCACTGAAGCTTTCTTT.

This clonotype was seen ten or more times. CDR3 DNA sequence: TGTGCCTGGAGTGCGGCAGGACCCTATGGCTACACCTTC. This sequence encodes CAWSAAGPYGYTF. The V and J genes are TRBV30 and TRBJ1-2; D unresolved. This CDR3 region has 13 residues. The germline V gene encodes CDR1 GTSNPN and CDR2 SVGIG (reference sequence). The V end was cut by 1 base, the J end by 4 bases, with 10 bases between.

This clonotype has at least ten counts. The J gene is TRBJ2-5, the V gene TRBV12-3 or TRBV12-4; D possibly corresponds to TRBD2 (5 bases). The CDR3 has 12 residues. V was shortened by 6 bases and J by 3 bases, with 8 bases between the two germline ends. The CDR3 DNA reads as TGTGCCAGCAGACCGGAGGAAGAGACCCAGTACTTC. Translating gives CASRPEEETQYF.

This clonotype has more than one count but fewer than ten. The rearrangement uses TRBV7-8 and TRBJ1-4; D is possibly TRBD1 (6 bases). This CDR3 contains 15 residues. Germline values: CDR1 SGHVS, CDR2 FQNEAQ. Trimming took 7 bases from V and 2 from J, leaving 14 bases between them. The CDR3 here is CASTPRDKTNEKLFF. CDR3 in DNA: TGTGCCAGCACCCCTCGGGACAAGACTAATGAAAAACTGTTTTTT.

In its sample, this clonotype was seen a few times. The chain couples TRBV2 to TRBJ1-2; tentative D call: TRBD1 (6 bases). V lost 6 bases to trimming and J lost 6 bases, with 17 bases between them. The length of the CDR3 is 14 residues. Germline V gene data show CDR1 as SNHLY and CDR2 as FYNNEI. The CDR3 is CASRANRVADGYTF. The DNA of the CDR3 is TGTGCCAGCAGGGCTAACAGGGTCGCGGATGGCTACACCTTC.

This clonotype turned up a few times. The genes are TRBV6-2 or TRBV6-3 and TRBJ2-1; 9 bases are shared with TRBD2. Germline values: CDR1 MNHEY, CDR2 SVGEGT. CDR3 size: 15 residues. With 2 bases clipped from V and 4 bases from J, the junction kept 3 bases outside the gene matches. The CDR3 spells CASSYGGGGYNEQFF. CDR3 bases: TGTGCCAGCAGTTACGGCGGGGGGGGGTACAATGAGCAGTTCTTC.

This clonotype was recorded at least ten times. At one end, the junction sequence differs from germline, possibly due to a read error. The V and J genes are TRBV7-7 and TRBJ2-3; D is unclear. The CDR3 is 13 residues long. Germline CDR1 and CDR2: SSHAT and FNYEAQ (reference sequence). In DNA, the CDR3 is TGTGCTAGCAGCGTAGAGCGTACAGATACGCAGTATTTT. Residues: CASSVERTDTQYF.

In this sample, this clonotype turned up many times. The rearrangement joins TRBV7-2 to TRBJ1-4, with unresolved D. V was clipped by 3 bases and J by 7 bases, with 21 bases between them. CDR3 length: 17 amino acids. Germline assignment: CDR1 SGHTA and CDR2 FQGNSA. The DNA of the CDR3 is TGTGCCAGCAGCTTCCGATTCTTACCCGGGAGTGGTGAAAAACTGTTTTTT. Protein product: CASSFRFLPGSGEKLFF.

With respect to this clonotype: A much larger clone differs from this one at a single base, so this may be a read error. CDR3 coding DNA: TGCGCCAGCAACTTGTGGCAGGGAACGCCCCAGCATTTT. It yields the protein CASNLWQGTPQHF. V and J are TRBV5-1 and TRBJ1-5, with D possibly being TRBD1 (5 bases). CDR3 size: 13 residues. CDR1 SGHRS and CDR2 YFSETQ come from the germline V gene. The full variable domain, with the rest looked up from reference TRBV5-1 and TRBJ1-5, is KAGVTQTPRYLIKTRGQQVTLSCSPISGHRSVSWYQQTPGQGLQFLFEYFSETQRNKGNFPGRFSGRQFSNSRSEMNVSTLELGDSALYLCASNLWQGTPQHFGDGTRLSIL.